The clone carrying this TCR beta chain was seen many times. This CDR3 comprises 15 residues. Germline-derived CDR1 and CDR2 are SQVTM and ANQGSEA. V dropped 4 bases and J dropped 0 bases, with 13 bases sitting between them. TCRdb fed the RT-PCR reads into MiXCR, producing one record per CDR3 protein. The data contain hundreds of thousands of distinct CDR3 sequences, 12% to 15% of them singletons. The sample consisted of memory CD4+ T cells from blood. The chain employs TRBV29-1 and TRBJ2-1; no clear D. This TCR derives from a female donor in good health, serving as a healthy control. The DNA for the CDR3 is TGCAGCGTTGGGTCCAAAAGGAGCTCCTACAATGAGCAGTTCTTC. It specifies CSVGSKRSSYNEQFF.